The next 14 T cell receptor beta chains were all read from a single sample in a study of cytomegalovirus exposure and HLA in healthy donors. Primers: 60 Vbeta forward and 13 Jbeta reverse. Profiling relied on immunoSEQ multiplex PCR, and the TCRdb table lists in-frame clones only, not all of them. The repertoire holds about 190,000 clones, about 77% seen once, with more than 4% in the top ten. Material for sequencing was PBMCs. The receptor source for this set is a man aged 30-40 years in good health and CMV-seropositive.

The CDR3, as DNA: TGTGCCAGCATCGGGGGGGGCAGTAAAAACATTCAGTACTTC. It encodes CASIGGGSKNIQYF. The chain combines TRBV28 with TRBJ2-4, with 8 bases matching TRBD2. The CDR3 consists of 14 residues. Germline V gene sequence: CDR1 MDHEN, CDR2 SYDVKM. V dropped 7 bases and J dropped 4; count of bases not matched to a gene: 6.

The J gene is TRBJ2-5, the V gene TRBV7-2; unclear D gene. The germline V gene encodes CDR1 SGHTA and CDR2 FQGNSA. CDR3 length equals 12 residues. V lost 1 base to trimming and J lost 4 bases, with 4 bases between them. As DNA, the CDR3 is TGTGCCAGCAGCTTAGTCGGAGAGACCCAGTACTTC. It translates to CASSLVGETQYF.

This clone was seen a handful of times. The rearrangement joins TRBV25-1 to TRBJ1-2; D remains ambiguous. Looked up from germline, CDR1 is MGHDK and CDR2 is SYGVNS. This CDR3 contains 12 residues. Trimming cost V 4 bases and J 8 bases, with 11 bases left between them. The CDR3 nucleotides read TGTGCCAGCAGTGTAAGAGGGCACGGCTACACCTTC. Encoded protein: CASSVRGHGYTF.

This clone has only a few counts. CDR3 sequence (DNA): TGTGCCAGCAGCCAAGTTGACAGGGGGCTCACTGGAAACACCATATATTTT. The encoded protein is CASSQVDRGLTGNTIYF. This chain joins TRBV4-2 and TRBJ1-3, with TRBD1 identical over 10 bases. The CDR3 totals 17 residues. Losses at the gene ends were 1 base for V and 2 bases for J; bases not matched to a gene: 5. Germline V gene data show CDR1 as LGHNA and CDR2 as YNFKEQ.

The chain employs TRBV5-8 and TRBJ2-5; TRBD2 aligns across 10 bases. Germline V lookup: CDR1 SGHTS, CDR2 YDEGEE. CDR3 size: 13 residues. V lost 0 bases to trimming and J lost 7 bases; unmatched junction nucleotides: 0. The DNA of the CDR3 is TGTGCCAGCAGCTTGGGGACTAGCGGGACCCAGTACTTC. Encoded protein: CASSLGTSGTQYF.

The V gene is TRBV30, the J gene TRBJ1-4; possible D gene TRBD1, 5 bases. Trimming stripped 6 bases from V and 7 bases from J, with 18 bases between. The CDR3 runs 14 residues. CDR1 is GTSNPN, CDR2 SVGIG, per germline (reference sequence). CDR3 residues: CACNAGGGGEKLFF. DNA for the CDR3: TGTGCCTGCAACGCCGGGGGGGGTGGTGAAAAACTGTTTTTT.

CDR3 sequence: CSGGPGDTQYF. Here the CDR3 DNA reads TGCAGTGGTGGTCCGGGGGATACGCAGTATTTT. The chain uses TRBV20-1 and TRBJ2-3; weak D call: TRBD2 (5 bases). The CDR3 is made up of 11 amino acids. In germline, CDR1 is DFQATT, CDR2 SNEGSKA (reference sequence). V gave up 7 bases and J gave up 6 bases, with 11 bases separating them.

This rearrangement joins TRBV30 to TRBJ2-7; D might be TRBD1 (5 bases). Trimming pared 4 bases from V and 3 bases from J, leaving 7 bases between. From germline, CDR1 is GTSNPN and CDR2 SVGIG (reference sequence). CDR3 length equals 11 residues. The CDR3 here is CAWTGNYEQYF. CDR3 nucleotide sequence: TGTGCCTGGACAGGGAACTACGAGCAGTACTTC.

Remarks on this clone: A read error may produce the germline difference seen at one junction end. Other DNA sequences in the sample encode the same CDR3. The genes are TRBV10-3 and TRBJ2-7, with 16 bases identical to TRBD2. The CDR3 runs 16 residues. Germline CDR1 and CDR2: ENHRY and SYGVKD. The CDR3: CAISGAGTSGRGGQYF. For the CDR3, the DNA is TGCGCCATCAGTGGGGCCGGGACTAGCGGGAGGGGTGGGCAGTACTTC.

The chain couples TRBV6-1 to TRBJ2-7; TRBD1 matches 8 bases. Trimming cost V 8 bases and J 7 bases; bases outside gene matches: 10. The CDR3 runs to 13 residues. CDR1 and CDR2 from the germline V gene are MNHNS and SASEGT. The CDR3 sequence: CASDRQGSTEQYF. The CDR3 DNA sequence: TGTGCCAGCGACCGACAGGGGAGTACGGAGCAGTACTTC.

This rearrangement joins TRBV2 to TRBJ1-1; D ambiguous. The V and J ends lost 7 bases and 3 bases respectively, with 6 bases between them. Germline values: CDR1 SNHLY, CDR2 FYNNEI. The CDR3 is made up of 11 amino acids. CDR3: CASTRYTEAFF. The CDR3 DNA sequence: TGTGCCAGCACCCGTTACACTGAAGCTTTCTTT.

This chain connects TRBV7-9 to TRBJ1-1; the D gene is possibly TRBD1 (6 bases). The CDR3 has 13 residues. V lost 4 bases and J 3 bases, leaving 9 bases between the germline ends. Per germline, CDR1 SEHNR and CDR2 FQNEAQ (reference sequence). The CDR3 is CASSSRTDTEAFF. The CDR3 coding sequence is TGTGCCAGCAGCTCGAGGACAGACACTGAAGCTTTCTTT.

This clone was counted once. The chain uses TRBV28 and TRBJ2-5; TRBD1 is a possible D gene (6 bases). From germline, CDR1 is MDHEN and CDR2 SYDVKM. V lost 5 bases and J 3 bases, leaving 19 bases between the germline ends. The CDR3 is made up of 16 amino acids. As DNA, the CDR3 is TGTGCCAGCAGTACACACAGGGCCGGGCCGAAAGAGACCCAGTACTTC. Translation: CASSTHRAGPKETQYF. Full variable domain (rest looked up from reference TRBV28 and TRBJ2-5): DVKVTQSSRYLVKRTGEKVFLECVQDMDHENMFWYRQDPGLGLRLIYFSYDVKMKEKGDIPEGYSVSREKKERFSLILESASTNQTSMYLCASSTHRAGPKETQYFGPGTRLLVL.

This chain links TRBV28 with TRBJ2-1; TRBD2 agrees at 8 bases. The CDR3 is 17 residues long. Germline assignment: CDR1 MDHEN and CDR2 SYDVKM. After removal of 3 bases from V and 6 bases from J, the junction contained 13 bases not matched to a gene. The CDR3 DNA is TGTGCCAGCAGTTTCCCCTCTCCGGGAGGGCCAGGCAATGAGCAGTTCTTC. Residues: CASSFPSPGGPGNEQFF.